Each of the 27 T cell receptor beta chains below was sequenced from the same sample in a study of blood T cell repertoires in COVID-19. Here immunoSEQ multiplex PCR was the method, and the copy in TCRdb shows in-frame clones only, minus some. The profile shows over 130,000 clones, about nine tenths of them singletons. The sequencing input was peripheral blood. The source is a human donor with COVID-19, enrolled during active disease. The donor label of this sample is uncertain.

Here the CDR3 DNA reads TGTGCCAGCAGCAGAGCCGCTAGCGGGGGAGGAAGGACCCAGTACTTC. Residues: CASSRAASGGGRTQYF. The chain couples TRBV11-2 to TRBJ2-5, with 10 bases aligning to TRBD2. Unmatched junction bases numbered 13, after V lost 5 bases and J lost 7 bases. From germline, CDR1 is SGHAT and CDR2 FQNNGV. This CDR3 is 16 amino acids long.

The chain is built from TRBV3-1 (or the pseudogene TRBV3-2) and TRBJ2-5, with no clear D. There are 15 residues in the CDR3. V was clipped by 1 base and J by 1 base, with 10 bases between them. Germline V lookup: CDR1 LGHDT, CDR2 YNNKEL (reference sequence). The DNA of the CDR3 is TGTGCCAGCAGCCAAGTTAACAGCCCCCAAGAGACCCAGTACTTC. Its protein product is CASSQVNSPQETQYF.

This chain links TRBV19 with TRBJ1-3; D may be TRBD1 (5 bases). Germline V gene sequence: CDR1 LNHDA, CDR2 SQIVND (reference sequence). CDR3 length: 15 residues. Between the trimmed V and J ends, which lost 3 bases and 4 bases, there was a span of 13 bases. The CDR3 loop reads CASSILGGTGNTIYF. The CDR3 nucleotides read TGTGCCAGTAGTATTTTGGGGGGAACAGGAAACACCATATATTTT.

The chain joins TRBV4-1 to TRBJ2-1, with D maybe TRBD1 (6 bases). The CDR3 runs 14 residues. Germline values: CDR1 MGHRA, CDR2 YSYEKL. V dropped 1 base and J dropped 8 bases, with 12 bases sitting between them. The CDR3 coding sequence is TGCGCCAGCAGCCAAGTTCAGGGGTATGATGAGCAGTTCTTC. Translating gives CASSQVQGYDEQFF.

This chain joins TRBV7-9 and TRBJ1-1; D perhaps matches TRBD1 (6 bases). V dropped 1 base and J dropped 10 bases, with 13 bases sitting between them. The CDR3 spans 13 residues. Germline CDR1 SEHNR, CDR2 FQNEAQ (reference sequence). The CDR3 here is CASSLEGGLAAFF. CDR3 in DNA: TGTGCCAGCAGCTTAGAGGGGGGGCTGGCAGCTTTCTTT. The full variable domain, with the rest looked up from reference TRBV7-9 and TRBJ1-1, is DTGVSQNPRHKITKRGQNVTFRCDPISEHNRLYWYRQTLGQGPEFLTYFQNEAQLEKSRLLSDRFSAERPKGSFSTLEIQRTEQGDSAMYLCASSLEGGLAAFFGQGTRLTVV.

The chain combines TRBV27 with TRBJ2-1; TRBD2 aligns across 8 bases. The CDR3 sequence is 15 residues long. V lost 8 bases and J lost 6; bases outside the gene matches: 12. The V gene's germline CDR1 is MNHEY and CDR2 SMNVEV (reference sequence). The DNA for the CDR3 is TGTGCCAGCCGAAGTACGGCGGGAGGAAGCAATGAGCAGTTCTTC. It yields the protein CASRSTAGGSNEQFF.

The chain joins TRBV19 to TRBJ1-1, with TRBD1 identical over 8 bases. The V segment lost 4 bases and the J segment 11 bases; nucleotides outside the gene matches: 15. The CDR3 is 15 residues long. The germline gives CDR1 LNHDA, CDR2 SQIVND (reference sequence). The CDR3 nucleotides read TGTGCCAGTAGTACCCTAACGGACAGGGCTCGAAGGGCTTTCTTT. It translates to CASSTLTDRARRAFF.

The genes are TRBV7-9 and TRBJ1-4; 8 nucleotides match TRBD1. Germline V gene data show CDR1 as SEHNR and CDR2 as FQNEAQ (reference sequence). Losses at the gene ends were 5 bases for V and 5 bases for J; bases not matched to a gene: 4. This CDR3 has 14 amino acids. CDR3 in amino acids: CASSGDRTNEKLFF. The CDR3 nucleotides are TGTGCCAGCAGCGGGGACAGGACAAATGAAAAACTGTTTTTT.

The chain combines TRBV18 with TRBJ2-4; 7 bases line up with TRBD1. The V gene end was trimmed by 0 bases and the J gene end by 10 bases; junction bases not matched to a gene: 3. CDR3 length: 13 amino acids. Germline V gene lookup returns CDR1 KGHSH and CDR2 LQKENI. The chain's CDR3 is CASSPPGTEIQYF. The DNA for the CDR3 is TGTGCCAGCTCACCACCGGGGACAGAAATTCAGTACTTC.

This rearrangement joins TRBV27 to TRBJ1-5; perhaps TRBD1 as D (6 bases). V dropped 2 bases and J dropped 4 bases, with 15 bases sitting between them. The CDR3 is made up of 16 amino acids. Germline V gene data show CDR1 as MNHEY and CDR2 as SMNVEV (reference sequence). DNA of the CDR3: TGTGCCAGCAGTTTAGTTGGCTGGCAGGGGAATCAGCCCCAGCATTTT. Amino acids: CASSLVGWQGNQPQHF.

This chain connects TRBV3-1 (or the pseudogene TRBV3-2) to TRBJ2-2; 9 positions agree with TRBD1. The germline V gene has CDR1 LGHDT and CDR2 YNNKEL (reference sequence). The CDR3 covers 15 residues. The junction had 8 bases not matched to a gene; V was cut back by 4 bases and J by 8 bases. CDR3 amino acids: CASSPPTGGIGELFF. The CDR3 DNA reads TGTGCCAGCAGCCCCCCAACAGGGGGCATAGGGGAGCTGTTTTTT.

The rearrangement joins TRBV19 to TRBJ2-7; 10 bases match TRBD1. V lost 8 bases, J lost 5 bases, and 12 bases stayed unmatched. Germline CDR1 and CDR2: LNHDA and SQIVND (reference sequence). The CDR3 is 15 amino acids. CDR3: CASRDRGSLTNEQYF. CDR3 DNA sequence: TGTGCCAGTCGGGACAGGGGATCCCTCACCAACGAGCAGTACTTC.

V is TRBV2 and J is TRBJ2-3; 8 bases align to TRBD1. V shed 6 bases and J 6 bases; nucleotides not matched to a gene: 11. Per the germline V gene, CDR1 is SNHLY and CDR2 is FYNNEI. The CDR3 length is 15 residues. Written as DNA, the CDR3 is TGTGCCAGCAGAGCGAGCCCGGACAGGGTGGATACGCAGTATTTT. It translates to CASRASPDRVDTQYF.

The genes are TRBV19 and TRBJ2-2; a weak D match, TRBD2 (6 bases). Per germline, CDR1 LNHDA and CDR2 SQIVND (reference sequence). The CDR3 extends over 12 amino acids. Trimming left V 11 bases short and J 7 bases short, with 14 bases between. The CDR3 DNA follows: TGTGCCGGCGGGGTTTCAGGCGGGGAGCTGTTTTTT. The encoded protein is CAGGVSGGELFF.

J is TRBJ2-7 and V is TRBV5-6, with 7 bases matching TRBD1. The CDR3 is 15 residues long. V lost 4 bases, J lost 4 bases, and 11 bases stayed unmatched. Looked up from germline, CDR1 is SGHDT and CDR2 is YYEEEE. The CDR3 reads CASSRLPGTDYEQYF. CDR3 DNA: TGTGCCAGCAGCAGACTCCCCGGGACAGATTACGAGCAGTACTTC.

V is TRBV5-6 and J is TRBJ1-6, with 10 bases matching TRBD1. With 3 bases clipped from V and 7 bases from J, the junction kept 4 bases outside the gene matches. This CDR3 has 15 amino acids. Germline V gene sequence: CDR1 SGHDT, CDR2 YYEEEE. The CDR3 DNA is TGTGCCAGCAGCTGGAGGGGACAGGGGAATTCACCCCTCCACTTT. This encodes CASSWRGQGNSPLHF.

The chain combines TRBV7-9 with TRBJ1-1; 9 bases match TRBD1. Germline loops: CDR1 SEHNR, CDR2 FQNEAQ (reference sequence). This CDR3 region has 18 residues. V was clipped by 2 bases and J by 5 bases; unmatched bases: 15. The CDR3 DNA reads as TGTGCCAGCAGCTTAACGCCCCTACAGGGGGCATATACGACTGAAGCTTTCTTT. Translated, it gives CASSLTPLQGAYTTEAFF.

This clone has only one observation. The V call is TRBV10-1, the J call TRBJ2-3, with TRBD2 matching 10 bases. The germline V gene encodes CDR1 WNHNN and CDR2 SYGVQD (reference sequence). V gave up 5 bases and J gave up 5 bases; unmatched junction bases: 4. This CDR3 spans 14 amino acids. The CDR3: CASSPSGRGDTQYF. The CDR3 DNA reads TGCGCCAGCAGTCCCAGCGGGAGGGGAGATACGCAGTATTTT.

This chain connects TRBV12-3 or TRBV12-4 to TRBJ1-3; D gene ambiguous. V lost 1 base to trimming and J lost 4 bases, with 5 bases between them. The CDR3 spans 13 residues. The CDR3 DNA follows: TGTGCCAGCAGTTTAGGGAGAGGAAACACCATATATTTT. Its translation: CASSLGRGNTIYF.

CDR3 protein: CASIRDRPLLGNTIYF. As DNA, the CDR3 is TGTGCCAGCATCCGCGACAGGCCGCTTTTGGGAAACACCATATATTTT. This rearrangement joins TRBV2 to TRBJ1-3, with a weak D call TRBD1 (6 bases). V was cut by 7 bases and J by 4 bases, with 20 bases left in between. The germline V gene encodes CDR1 SNHLY and CDR2 FYNNEI. The CDR3 has 16 residues. The full variable domain, rest sourced from reference TRBV2 and TRBJ1-3, is EPEVTQTPSHQVTQMGQEVILRCVPISNHLYFYWYRQILGQKVEFLVSFYNNEISEKSEIFDDQFSVERPDGSNFTLKIRSTKLEDSAMYFCASIRDRPLLGNTIYFGEGSWLTVV.

This clone turned up a few times. J is TRBJ2-2 and V is TRBV19; 7 bases fit TRBD2. After removal of 7 bases from V and 0 bases from J, the junction contained 5 bases not matched to a gene. The CDR3 is 15 amino acids. Germline values: CDR1 LNHDA, CDR2 SQIVND (reference sequence). The CDR3 nucleotides are TGTGCCAGTAAAAGGGAGGGGCCGAACACCGGGGAGCTGTTTTTT. Its protein product is CASKREGPNTGELFF. Looking up the rest from reference TRBV19 and TRBJ2-2 gives the full variable domain: DGGITQSPKYLFRKEGQNVTLSCEQNLNHDAMYWYRQDPGQGLRLIYYSQIVNDFQKGDIAEGYSVSREKKESFPLTVTSAQKNPTAFYLCASKREGPNTGELFFGEGSRLTVL.

V is TRBV5-1 and J is TRBJ1-1; D is unresolved. The CDR3 runs 14 residues. Germline assignment: CDR1 SGHRS and CDR2 YFSETQ. Trimming pared 2 bases from V and 3 bases from J, leaving 11 bases between. CDR3 nucleotide sequence: TGCGCCAGCAGCTTCGTTGGGCGGGACACTGAAGCTTTCTTT. This encodes CASSFVGRDTEAFF.

V usage is TRBV10-3 and J usage is TRBJ1-3; D remains unclear. In germline, CDR1 is ENHRY, CDR2 SYGVKD. The CDR3 spans 15 residues. The germline V and J ends were trimmed by 0 bases and 9 bases, with 15 bases remaining between them. The CDR3 DNA follows: TGTGCCATCAGTGAGTCGGAGCCCGGGGAGGGCACCATATATTTT. Amino acids: CAISESEPGEGTIYF.

This chain joins TRBV5-4 and TRBJ1-2; a weak D match, TRBD1 (6 bases). The germline V gene has CDR1 SGHNT and CDR2 YYREEE (reference sequence). The CDR3 is made up of 13 amino acids. V was pared by 2 bases and J by 8 bases, with 13 bases between. CDR3: CASSLEQGSGYTF. CDR3 sequence (DNA): TGTGCCAGCAGCTTAGAACAGGGATCGGGCTACACCTTC.

CDR3 nucleotide sequence: TGCGCCAGCAGCCAAGCAAGACAGAATTCACCCCTCCACTTT. The encoded protein is CASSQARQNSPLHF. The V call is TRBV4-1, the J call TRBJ1-6, with a possible D match to TRBD1 (5 bases). Per germline, CDR1 MGHRA and CDR2 YSYEKL. V gave up 1 base and J gave up 7 bases, with 8 bases separating them. This CDR3 contains 14 residues.

The CDR3 nucleotides are TGTGCCAGCAGCCCCGGACAGGGGATTGAAGCTTTCTTT. This gives the protein CASSPGQGIEAFF. V is TRBV6-4 and J is TRBJ1-1; 9 bases agree with TRBD1. The trim removed 6 bases at V and 7 bases at J, leaving 6 bases unmatched. The CDR3 runs to 13 residues. Germline CDR1 and CDR2: MRHNA and SNTAGT.

The rearrangement links TRBV6-1 to TRBJ2-3, with unresolved D. The V gene's germline CDR1 is MNHNS and CDR2 SASEGT. V lost 1 base, J lost 1 base, and 12 bases lay in between. The CDR3 runs 16 residues. CDR3 amino acids: CASSEVGLVGTDTQYF. The CDR3 DNA sequence: TGTGCCAGCAGTGAAGTTGGCCTAGTGGGCACAGATACGCAGTATTTT.